This T cell receptor (beta chain) was captured by sequencing in a study of blood T cell repertoires in COVID-19. Across the whole study: Sample material is recorded as cDNA or gDNA derived from T cells, B-cell-depleted T cells, or PBMCs.

Trimming took 6 bases from V and 10 from J, leaving 17 bases between them. CDR3 length equals 13 residues. Original processing methods: Estimated nucleated cell counts came from reference gene primer amplification. The method was immunoSEQ multiplex PCR; TCRdb's version includes in-frame clones alone and lacks a portion of them. The V and J calls and clone size were taken over from that table, and D and trimming were inferred from the DNA. The sample gives around 310,000 clones, under 90% of which show up once; roughly a tenth is in the top ten. The sequence was obtained from a woman in her thirties who had recovered from COVID-19. Sequenced: PBMCs or T cells enriched from blood (not recorded which). The chain is built from TRBV12-3 or TRBV12-4 and TRBJ2-3, with D possibly matching TRBD1 (5 bases). The CDR3 nucleotides read TGTGCCAGCAGCCTCGCCCTTCAGGGTGCGCAGTATTTT. Its protein product is CASSLALQGAQYF.